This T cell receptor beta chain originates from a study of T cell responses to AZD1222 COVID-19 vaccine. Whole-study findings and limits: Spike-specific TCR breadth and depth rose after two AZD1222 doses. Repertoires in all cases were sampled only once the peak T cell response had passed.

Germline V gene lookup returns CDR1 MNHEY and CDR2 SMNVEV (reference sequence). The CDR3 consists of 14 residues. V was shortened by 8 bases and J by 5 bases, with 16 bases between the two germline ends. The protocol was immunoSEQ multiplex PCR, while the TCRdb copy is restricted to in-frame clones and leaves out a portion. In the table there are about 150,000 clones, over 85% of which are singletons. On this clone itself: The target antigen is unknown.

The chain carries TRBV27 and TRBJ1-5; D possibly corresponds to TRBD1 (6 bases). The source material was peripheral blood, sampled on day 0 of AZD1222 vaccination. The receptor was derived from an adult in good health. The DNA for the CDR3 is TGTGCCAGCGTCCGTGGACAGACCGATCAGCCCCAGCATTTT. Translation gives CASVRGQTDQPQHF.